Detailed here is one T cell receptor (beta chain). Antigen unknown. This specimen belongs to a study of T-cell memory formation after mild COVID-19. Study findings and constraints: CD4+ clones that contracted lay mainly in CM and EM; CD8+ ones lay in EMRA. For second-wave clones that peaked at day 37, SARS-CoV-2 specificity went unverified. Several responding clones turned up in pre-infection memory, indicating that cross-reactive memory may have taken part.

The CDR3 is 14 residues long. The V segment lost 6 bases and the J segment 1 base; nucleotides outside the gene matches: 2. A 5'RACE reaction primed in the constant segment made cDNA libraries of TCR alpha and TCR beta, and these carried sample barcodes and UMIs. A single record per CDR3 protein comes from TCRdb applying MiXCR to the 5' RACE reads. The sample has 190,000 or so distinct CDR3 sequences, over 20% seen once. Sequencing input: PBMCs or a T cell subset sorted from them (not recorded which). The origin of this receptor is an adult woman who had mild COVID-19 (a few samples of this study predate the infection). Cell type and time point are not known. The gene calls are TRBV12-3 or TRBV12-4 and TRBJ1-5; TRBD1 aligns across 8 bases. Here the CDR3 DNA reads TGTGCCAGCAGCTGGGACAGGAGCAATCAGCCCCAGCATTTT. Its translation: CASSWDRSNQPQHF.